The 18 T cell receptor beta chains in this list originate from one sample, sequenced in a study of cytomegalovirus exposure and HLA in healthy donors. The PCR made use of 60 Vbeta and 13 Jbeta primers. Clones were sequenced by immunoSEQ multiplex PCR, and TCRdb holds only the in-frame ones, with some missing. The sample lists 100,000 or so clones, 77% occurring once. The sequencing sample was made of PBMCs. These receptors originate from a man aged 40-49 years in good health and CMV-seropositive.

This clone was picked up one time. The gene calls are TRBV7-9 and TRBJ1-2, with TRBD1 as a possible D gene (6 bases). The CDR3 runs 14 residues. Trimming stripped 2 bases from V and 8 bases from J, with 15 bases between. Germline values: CDR1 SEHNR, CDR2 FQNEAQ (reference sequence). In DNA form, the CDR3 reads TGTGCCAGCAGCTTAAGGGAGGGGGAAGGCGGCTACACCTTC. Translated: CASSLREGEGGYTF.

This clone appeared once. The chain recombines TRBV28 with TRBJ2-7, with D unclear. The germline CDR1 and CDR2 sequences are MDHEN and SYDVKM. CDR3 length equals 15 residues. V was pared by 3 bases and J by 3 bases, with 15 bases between. The CDR3 bases are TGTGCCAGCAGTTTGGGCAGAGCCCCAAGCTACGAGCAGTACTTC. It specifies CASSLGRAPSYEQYF.

The chain couples TRBV5-1 to TRBJ1-3; possible D gene TRBD1, 6 bases. Germline lookup yields CDR1 SGHRS and CDR2 YFSETQ. V lost 1 base and J 2 bases, leaving 10 bases between the germline ends. The CDR3 has 15 residues. For the CDR3, the DNA is TGCGCCAGCAGCTTGTGGGGGGGCGCTGGAAACACCATATATTTT. As protein: CASSLWGGAGNTIYF.

The gene calls are TRBV12-5 and TRBJ1-2, with 7 bases that match TRBD1. Germline CDR1 reads LGHNT; CDR2 reads FRNRAP. This CDR3 contains 12 residues. Losses at the gene ends were 6 bases for V and 14 bases for J; bases not matched to a gene: 12. The CDR3 loop reads CASGTGQAQVTF. The CDR3 DNA follows: TGTGCTAGTGGCACCGGACAGGCCCAGGTAACCTTC.

This clone was detected a few times. The chain joins TRBV11-2 to TRBJ1-5; TRBD1 aligns across 8 bases. Germline-derived CDR1 and CDR2 are SGHAT and FQNNGV. V lost 1 base to trimming and J lost 4 bases; unmatched junction nucleotides: 3. CDR3 length: 15 residues. The CDR3 region is CASSLVQGANQPQHF. The CDR3 DNA reads as TGTGCCAGCAGCTTAGTTCAGGGGGCTAATCAGCCCCAGCATTTT.

As DNA, the CDR3 is TGCAGCGTTGAAGGTGGACCCACCACGGGGAACAGAAACATTCAGTACTTC. Its translation: CSVEGGPTTGNRNIQYF. The rearrangement joins TRBV29-1 to TRBJ2-4; a weak D match, TRBD2 (5 bases). The germline V and J ends were trimmed by 1 base and 6 bases, with 22 bases remaining between them. This CDR3 region has 17 residues. Germline lookup yields CDR1 SQVTM and CDR2 ANQGSEA.

The rearrangement joins TRBV7-2 to TRBJ1-5; 8 nucleotides agree with TRBD1. V lost 3 bases, J lost 4 bases, and 5 bases stayed unmatched. This CDR3 spans 15 amino acids. From germline, CDR1 is SGHTA and CDR2 FQGNSA. DNA for the CDR3: TGTGCCAGCAGCTTCGGACAGGGAGGGAATCAGCCCCAGCATTTT. The encoded protein is CASSFGQGGNQPQHF.

The chain couples TRBV28 to TRBJ1-6; 7 bases are shared with TRBD1. The germline V gene encodes CDR1 MDHEN and CDR2 SYDVKM. With V trimmed by 6 bases and J by 9 bases, 11 bases remained unmatched. There are 15 residues in the CDR3. DNA for the CDR3: TGTGCCAGCAGCCAGACAGGGTATAGTCTTTCACCCCTCCACTTT. It is translated as CASSQTGYSLSPLHF. Complete variable domain (other parts from reference TRBV28 and TRBJ1-6): DVKVTQSSRYLVKRTGEKVFLECVQDMDHENMFWYRQDPGLGLRLIYFSYDVKMKEKGDIPEGYSVSREKKERFSLILESASTNQTSMYLCASSQTGYSLSPLHFGNGTRLTVT.

V is TRBV19 and J is TRBJ1-2; TRBD1 matches 12 bases. Germline CDR1 is LNHDA and CDR2 is SQIVND (reference sequence). J was trimmed by 3 bases and V by 7 bases; bases with no gene match: 12. This CDR3 comprises 17 residues. The CDR3 spells CASNSRDRGPTDYGYTF. The CDR3 coding sequence is TGTGCCAGTAACTCCCGGGACAGGGGGCCTACCGACTATGGCTACACCTTC.

This clone was picked up a small number of times. This chain joins TRBV7-8 and TRBJ2-2, with D unclear. V lost 2 bases and J lost 6, with 4 bases in between. The CDR3 runs 12 residues. Germline assignment: CDR1 SGHVS and CDR2 FQNEAQ. DNA for the CDR3: TGTGCCAGCAGCTTATATTCCGGGGAGCTGTTTTTT. Translation: CASSLYSGELFF.

The CDR3 nucleotides read TGTGCCAGCAGCTTGCCCATAGGCGGGGGGGTTTACAATGAGCAGTTCTTC. Its protein is CASSLPIGGGVYNEQFF. This chain uses TRBV5-5 with TRBJ2-1, with TRBD2 matching over 9 bases. The CDR3 spans 17 residues. Per germline, CDR1 SGHKS and CDR2 YYEKEE (reference sequence). Trimming took 1 base from V and 4 from J; bases not matched to a gene: 9.

For the CDR3, the DNA is TGCAGCGACGGACAGGGTACAGATACGCAGTATTTT. The encoded protein is CSDGQGTDTQYF. The genes are TRBV29-1 and TRBJ2-3; 8 bases map to TRBD1. The CDR3 is 12 residues long. V dropped 7 bases and J dropped 3; count of bases not matched to a gene: 3. Germline CDR1 is SQVTM and CDR2 is ANQGSEA.

This clone was detected once. The chain joins TRBV9 to TRBJ2-3; 7 bases agree with TRBD2. J lost 3 bases, V lost 3 bases, and 7 bases had no gene match. Germline loops: CDR1 SGDLS, CDR2 YYNGEE. CDR3 length equals 15 residues. CDR3 DNA: TGTGCCAGCAGCGAGAGGCGGCGGGGGACAGATACGCAGTATTTT. This sequence encodes CASSERRRGTDTQYF. The variable domain in full, with the rest retrieved from reference TRBV9 and TRBJ2-3, is DSGVTQTPKHLITATGQRVTLRCSPRSGDLSVYWYQQSLDQGLQFLIQYYNGEERAKGNILERFSAQQFPDLHSELNLSSLELGDSALYFCASSERRRGTDTQYFGPGTRLTVL.

This clone has just one count. This sequence joins TRBV19 and TRBJ2-7; 8 bases match TRBD1. The germline V gene encodes CDR1 LNHDA and CDR2 SQIVND (reference sequence). V dropped 7 bases and J dropped 4; count of bases not matched to a gene: 3. This CDR3 contains 12 residues. The CDR3 sequence: CASTGTGYEQYF. CDR3 nucleotide sequence: TGTGCCAGTACCGGGACAGGTTACGAGCAGTACTTC. Variable domain in full (rest from reference TRBV19 and TRBJ2-7): DGGITQSPKYLFRKEGQNVTLSCEQNLNHDAMYWYRQDPGQGLRLIYYSQIVNDFQKGDIAEGYSVSREKKESFPLTVTSAQKNPTAFYLCASTGTGYEQYFGPGTRLTVT.

The CDR3 spells CASSLGLAGVGTYEQYF. The CDR3, as DNA: TGTGCCAGCAGCTTGGGACTAGCGGGGGTCGGCACCTACGAGCAGTACTTC. The chain has TRBV5-8 and TRBJ2-7; TRBD2 matches 12 bases. CDR3 size: 17 residues. V trimming: 0 bases; J trimming: 2 bases; junction bases outside the gene matches: 6. Germline V CDR1 and CDR2: SGHTS, YDEGEE.

The chain employs TRBV5-6 and TRBJ1-3; no definite D call. CDR1 and CDR2 (germline): SGHDT, YYEEEE. V was clipped by 0 bases and J by 1 base, with 11 bases between them. This CDR3 comprises 16 residues. CDR3 bases: TGTGCCAGCAGCTTGGCGCCGACGGAGTCTGGAAACACCATATATTTT. Translation: CASSLAPTESGNTIYF.

A word on this clone: At one end the junction does not follow the germline gene, possibly because of a read error. The chain carries TRBV7-9 and TRBJ2-7; 9 nucleotides align to TRBD1. There are 14 residues in the CDR3. The germline V gene has CDR1 SEHNR and CDR2 FQNEAQ (reference sequence). The chain's CDR3 is CSSSRKQGAGEQYF. The CDR3, as DNA: TGTTCCAGCAGCAGAAAACAGGGGGCGGGGGAGCAGTACTTC.

The J gene is TRBJ2-2, the V gene TRBV9; 8 nucleotides match TRBD2. Germline CDR1 SGDLS, CDR2 YYNGEE. The CDR3 is 16 amino acids. The V gene end was trimmed by 0 bases and the J gene end by 4 bases; junction bases not matched to a gene: 5. CDR3: CASSVDSGGLTGELFF. CDR3 bases: TGTGCCAGCAGCGTAGATTCGGGGGGGCTCACCGGGGAGCTGTTTTTT.